Presented here are 26 T cell receptor beta chains from one specimen sequenced in a study of response to subunit inactivated influenza vaccine (dated by TCRdb to about 2018). The library was prepared using RT-PCR. The instrument was an Illumina HiSeq 2500. TCRdb took the public reads, trimmed them with fastp at Q25, ran MiXCR for clone calling and kept in-frame beta chains. Rows are unified per CDR3 protein, each entry keeping the most common DNA and genes. This sample lists hundreds of thousands of distinct CDR3 sequences; about 15% were detected once. Jointly, the top ten make up less than 7% of the sample. The sequencing used PBMCs from blood, collected roughly 2 weeks before vaccination. These receptors all stem from a man aged 45-65 years who received an inactivated influenza vaccine. Donor details come from another sample of the same person, matched by shared clones.

V usage is TRBV27 and J usage is TRBJ2-1; no definite D call. Germline lookup yields CDR1 MNHEY and CDR2 SMNVEV (reference sequence). This CDR3 region has 15 residues. V dropped 6 bases and J dropped 0 bases, with 12 bases sitting between them. CDR3 protein: CASRPSLSSYNEQFF. CDR3 DNA: TGTGCCAGCAGACCCTCCTTAAGCTCCTACAATGAGCAGTTCTTC.

The chain carries TRBV20-1 and TRBJ2-1; either TRBD1 or TRBD2 may fit D (5 bases each). V gave up 5 bases and J gave up 3 bases, with 17 bases separating them. Germline lookup yields CDR1 DFQATT and CDR2 SNEGSKA (reference sequence). There are 15 residues in the CDR3. The CDR3 DNA follows: TGCAGTGCTCCCGGTGAGGGGCGTTACTACAATGAGCAGTTCTTC. Protein product: CSAPGEGRYYNEQFF.

V usage is TRBV11-2 and J usage is TRBJ1-2; 7 nucleotides align to TRBD1. Trimming cost V 1 base and J 5 bases; bases outside gene matches: 4. This CDR3 has 14 amino acids. Germline CDR1 is SGHAT and CDR2 is FQNNGV. CDR3 region: CASSLGGDSYGYTF. For the CDR3, the DNA is TGTGCCAGCAGCTTAGGAGGGGACAGTTATGGCTACACCTTC.

This clonotype was seen more than once but under ten times. The V gene is TRBV24-1, the J gene TRBJ2-1; D is perhaps TRBD2 (6 bases). V dropped 5 bases and J dropped 7 bases, with 20 bases sitting between them. CDR3 length: 16 residues. Germline CDR1 KGHDR, CDR2 SFDVKD. CDR3 amino acids: CATSVGAGTSPNEQFF. CDR3 coding DNA: TGTGCCACCAGTGTAGGGGCGGGCACTAGCCCTAATGAGCAGTTCTTC.

The rearrangement links TRBV5-1 to TRBJ2-7; possible D gene TRBD2, 5 bases. This CDR3 is 14 amino acids long. Per germline, CDR1 SGHRS and CDR2 YFSETQ. V shed 2 bases and J shed 3 bases, with 12 bases lying between them. The CDR3 bases are TGCGCCAGCAGCTTATTTGGAGGCCTCTACGAGCAGTACTTC. Protein sequence: CASSLFGGLYEQYF. The complete variable domain, with remaining parts taken from reference TRBV5-1 and TRBJ2-7, reads KAGVTQTPRYLIKTRGQQVTLSCSPISGHRSVSWYQQTPGQGLQFLFEYFSETQRNKGNFPGRFSGRQFSNSRSEMNVSTLELGDSALYLCASSLFGGLYEQYFGPGTRLTVT.

J is TRBJ2-1 and V is TRBV6-5, with a weak D call TRBD2 (6 bases). CDR1 is MNHEY, CDR2 SVGAGI, per germline. Trimming cost V 6 bases and J 9 bases, with 12 bases left between them. CDR3 length: 12 amino acids. CDR3 coding DNA: TGTGCCAGCAGGTATTGGGGAGGTGAGCAGTTCTTC. Translated: CASRYWGGEQFF.

The chain is built from TRBV11-1 and TRBJ2-1; 7 nucleotides line up with TRBD2. The CDR3 totals 17 residues. Germline-derived CDR1 and CDR2 are SGHAT and FQDESV (reference sequence). V shed 3 bases and J 6 bases; nucleotides not matched to a gene: 14. The CDR3 protein is CASSLVREAEVSNEQFF. DNA for the CDR3: TGTGCCAGCAGCTTGGTACGGGAGGCAGAAGTTTCCAATGAGCAGTTCTTC.

This clonotype was seen more than once but under ten times. J is TRBJ2-6 and V is TRBV4-3; a possible D gene is TRBD2 (5 bases). Trimming shortened V by 0 bases and J by 0 bases, and 12 bases separated the two germline ends. The CDR3 runs to 18 residues. Germline lookup yields CDR1 LGHNA and CDR2 YSLEER. The CDR3 bases are TGCGCCAGCAGCCAAGATGCCCCTGCGGGCTCTGGGGCCAACGTCCTGACTTTC. Its protein is CASSQDAPAGSGANVLTF.

This clonotype was counted between two and nine times. J is TRBJ2-1 and V is TRBV7-3, with TRBD2 matching 9 bases. CDR1 is SGHTA and CDR2 is FQGTGA in the germline V gene. This CDR3 is 12 amino acids long. The J segment lost 10 bases and the V segment lost 2 bases, leaving 0 bases of the junction unmatched. The CDR3 DNA sequence: TGTGCCAGCAGCTTACTAGCGGGGGAGCAGTTCTTC. Amino acid sequence: CASSLLAGEQFF.

The chain uses TRBV6-4 and TRBJ2-2; D call uncertain. This CDR3 region has 14 residues. V lost 4 bases and J 4 bases, leaving 10 bases between the germline ends. Germline values: CDR1 MRHNA, CDR2 SNTAGT. CDR3 in DNA: TGTGCCAGCAGTGGGGCTCCCGGCACCGGGGAGCTGTTTTTT. Amino acids: CASSGAPGTGELFF.

V and J are TRBV13 and TRBJ2-7; 7 positions match TRBD1. CDR1 is PRHDT, CDR2 FYEKMQ, per germline (reference sequence). CDR3 size: 14 residues. V was pared by 0 bases and J by 6 bases, with 5 bases of the junction left unmatched. The CDR3 DNA reads TGTGCCAGCAGCTTAGGCAGGGGGAACTCCGAGCAGTACTTC. Residues: CASSLGRGNSEQYF.

The sample holds many counts of this clonotype. The V call is TRBV6-2 or TRBV6-3, the J call TRBJ1-5; D unresolved. Germline V CDR1 and CDR2: MNHEY, SVGEGT. CDR3 length equals 17 residues. The ends were cut back, 2 bases at V and 1 base at J, with 15 bases in the middle. The CDR3 loop reads CASSYPNPGRSNQPQHF. In nucleotides, the CDR3 is TGTGCCAGCAGTTACCCTAACCCGGGGAGAAGCAATCAGCCCCAGCATTTT.

This clonotype has at least ten counts. J is TRBJ1-1 and V is TRBV7-9, with a tentative D call TRBD1 (5 bases). CDR1 and CDR2 from the germline V gene are SEHNR and FQNEAQ (reference sequence). With 7 bases removed from V and 6 bases from J, the gap between germline ends came to 18 bases. The CDR3 runs 14 residues. The chain's CDR3 is CASTQNGAKAEAFF. DNA of the CDR3: TGTGCCAGCACCCAAAACGGGGCAAAGGCTGAAGCTTTCTTT.

The V call is TRBV7-8, the J call TRBJ1-5; no definite D call. Germline assignment: CDR1 SGHVS and CDR2 FQNEAQ. The CDR3 has 16 amino acids. V was clipped by 4 bases and J by 0 bases, with 13 bases between them. The CDR3 nucleotides read TGTGCCAGCAGCTCACGGAGGGTTTATAGCAATCAGCCCCAGCATTTT. The encoded protein is CASSSRRVYSNQPQHF.

This clonotype was detected only a few times. The gene calls are TRBV7-2 and TRBJ1-1; D perhaps matches TRBD1 (6 bases). The germline gives CDR1 SGHTA, CDR2 FQGNSA. Trimming stripped 7 bases from V and 4 bases from J, with 16 bases between. The CDR3 has 14 amino acids. CDR3 sequence (DNA): TGTGCCAGCAAACAGACAGGTCTCGCCACTGAAGCTTTCTTT. Its translation: CASKQTGLATEAFF.

The chain recombines TRBV15 with TRBJ1-5; D possibly corresponds to TRBD1 (6 bases). Trimming shortened V by 1 base and J by 2 bases, and 9 bases separated the two germline ends. This CDR3 comprises 15 residues. From germline, CDR1 is LNHNV and CDR2 YYDKDF (reference sequence). DNA of the CDR3: TGTGCCACCAGCAGAGGCCGACAGGGCAATCAGCCCCAGCATTTT. This codes for CATSRGRQGNQPQHF.

Only a few counts were recorded for this clonotype. The chain uses TRBV6-1 and TRBJ2-6, with TRBD1 matching 7 bases. This CDR3 comprises 18 residues. The germline gives CDR1 MNHNS, CDR2 SASEGT. The J segment lost 3 bases and the V segment lost 6 bases, leaving 14 bases of the junction unmatched. The CDR3 loop reads CASRRQGTSAFGANVLTF. CDR3 DNA sequence: TGTGCCAGCAGGAGACAGGGTACATCTGCTTTTGGGGCCAACGTCCTGACTTTC.

A few counts support this clonotype. The rearrangement links TRBV5-1 to TRBJ2-5, with 9 positions matching TRBD2. V lost 0 bases, J lost 2 bases, and 5 bases stayed unmatched. The CDR3 is made up of 16 amino acids. Germline CDR1 and CDR2: SGHRS and YFSETQ. CDR3: CASSLAASGAQETQYF. The CDR3 DNA sequence: TGCGCCAGCAGCTTGGCCGCTAGCGGGGCTCAAGAGACCCAGTACTTC.

This chain links TRBV9 with TRBJ2-7; D might be TRBD1 or TRBD2, each matching 5 bases. The CDR3 extends over 13 amino acids. With 2 bases removed from V and 7 bases from J, the gap between germline ends came to 13 bases. Germline values: CDR1 SGDLS, CDR2 YYNGEE. In DNA, the CDR3 is TGTGCCAGCAGCGTTTCCGGGGCTGGGGAGCAGTACTTC. It translates to CASSVSGAGEQYF. Variable domain in full (rest from reference TRBV9 and TRBJ2-7): DSGVTQTPKHLITATGQRVTLRCSPRSGDLSVYWYQQSLDQGLQFLIQYYNGEERAKGNILERFSAQQFPDLHSELNLSSLELGDSALYFCASSVSGAGEQYFGPGTRLTVT.

In nucleotides, the CDR3 is TGTGCCAGCAGCGGACCTGGTCGCCGCACCGGGGAGCTGTTTTTT. This sequence encodes CASSGPGRRTGELFF. This sequence joins TRBV7-2 and TRBJ2-2, with D unresolved. V was clipped by 5 bases and J by 4 bases, with 14 bases between them. Germline-derived CDR1 and CDR2 are SGHTA and FQGNSA. This CDR3 region has 15 residues.

The CDR3 region has the DNA TGTGCCATCAGGGCCTGGGACGGAACCCAAGAGACCCAGTACTTC. Protein product: CAIRAWDGTQETQYF. The chain links TRBV10-3 to TRBJ2-5; D tentatively reads TRBD1 or TRBD2 (5 bases each). This CDR3 has 15 residues. Trimming took off 6 bases at V and 1 base at J, with 15 bases between the two ends. Germline lookup yields CDR1 ENHRY and CDR2 SYGVKD.

Only a few counts were recorded for this clonotype. The V call is TRBV3-1, the J call TRBJ1-3; D may be TRBD1 (6 bases). This CDR3 contains 15 residues. The germline V gene encodes CDR1 LGHDT and CDR2 YNNKEL (reference sequence). The V end was cut by 0 bases, the J end by 4 bases, with 10 bases between. The CDR3 DNA sequence: TGTGCCAGCAGCCAAGAGCGGACAGCCGGAAACACCATATATTTT. This encodes CASSQERTAGNTIYF.

The CDR3 loop is CASSQGGYAEAFF. The CDR3, as DNA: TGTGCCAGCAGCCAAGGAGGCTACGCTGAAGCTTTCTTT. The rearrangement joins TRBV4-2 to TRBJ1-1; the D is unclear. CDR3 length: 13 amino acids. The ends were cut back, 1 base at V and 6 bases at J, with 9 bases in the middle. Per the germline V gene, CDR1 is LGHNA and CDR2 is YNFKEQ.

This clonotype was recorded many times. This chain links TRBV5-6 with TRBJ2-4, with D hard to call. Trimming removed 3 bases from V and 0 bases from J, with 7 bases in between. The CDR3 loop spans 14 amino acids. Germline V CDR1 and CDR2: SGHDT, YYEEEE. CDR3 DNA sequence: TGTGCCAGCAGCTCGGGTTTAGCCAAAAACATTCAGTACTTC. The encoded protein is CASSSGLAKNIQYF.

This clonotype came up a few times. V usage is TRBV2 and J usage is TRBJ1-2; D is undetermined. This CDR3 is built from 16 residues. Germline CDR1 SNHLY, CDR2 FYNNEI. The V gene lost 3 bases and the J gene lost 5 bases, with 19 bases spanning the gap. The CDR3 here is CASSETGNGKRYGYTF. CDR3 bases: TGTGCCAGCAGTGAGACTGGGAACGGCAAGAGGTATGGCTACACCTTC.

This clonotype was seen many times. The chain combines TRBV4-3 with TRBJ2-2; a weak D match, TRBD1 (6 bases). Trimming pared 1 base from V and 2 bases from J, leaving 17 bases between. CDR1 is LGHNA and CDR2 is YSLEER in the germline V gene. The length of the CDR3 is 18 residues. The CDR3 here is CASSQGEDRSLNTGELFF. The CDR3 nucleotides read TGCGCCAGCAGCCAAGGGGAAGACAGGAGTCTTAACACCGGGGAGCTGTTTTTT.